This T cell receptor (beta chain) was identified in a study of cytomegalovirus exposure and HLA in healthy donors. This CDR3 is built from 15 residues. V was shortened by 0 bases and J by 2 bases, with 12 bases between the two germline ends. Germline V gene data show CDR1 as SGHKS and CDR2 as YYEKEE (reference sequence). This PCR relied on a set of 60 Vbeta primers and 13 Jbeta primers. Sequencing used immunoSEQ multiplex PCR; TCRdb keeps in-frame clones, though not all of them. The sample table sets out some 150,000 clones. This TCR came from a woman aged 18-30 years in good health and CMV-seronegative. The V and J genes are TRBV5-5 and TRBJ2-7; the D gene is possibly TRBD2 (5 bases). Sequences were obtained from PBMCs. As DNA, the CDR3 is TGTGCCAGCAGCTTGGAGGCGGGTACTGCCTACGAGCAGTACGTC. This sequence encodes CASSLEAGTAYEQYV.